A single sample gave rise to the 18 T cell receptor beta chains below, sequenced in a study of cytomegalovirus exposure and HLA in healthy donors. 60 Vbeta and 13 Jbeta primers were used in PCR. TCRdb's copy holds only in-frame clones and misses some; the assay was immunoSEQ multiplex PCR. The sample holds roughly 150,000 clones, roughly 80% seen once. What was sequenced was PBMCs. Receptors originate from a female donor in good health and CMV-seronegative.

This clone was found once. The gene calls are TRBV5-1 and TRBJ2-7, with 10 bases matching TRBD2. Germline-derived CDR1 and CDR2 are SGHRS and YFSETQ. The ends lost 5 bases at V and 2 bases at J; junction bases unmatched: 4. The CDR3 runs to 14 residues. CDR3 residues: CASRLAGDPYEQYF. CDR3 nucleotides: TGCGCCAGCAGGCTAGCGGGGGACCCCTACGAGCAGTACTTC.

This chain joins TRBV6-5 and TRBJ1-1; D gene uncertain. CDR1 MNHEY and CDR2 SVGAGI come from the germline V gene. V was clipped by 7 bases and J by 1 base, with 10 bases between them. The CDR3 spans 13 residues. CDR3 residues: CASTLTRNTEAFF. CDR3 in DNA: TGTGCCAGCACCCTTACGAGGAACACTGAAGCTTTCTTT.

The chain carries TRBV7-8 and TRBJ1-5, with TRBD1 matching over 10 bases. The germline CDR1 and CDR2 sequences are SGHVS and FQNEAQ. V shed 5 bases, J shed 8 bases, and the junction held 15 bases outside the gene matches. This CDR3 contains 17 residues. The CDR3 DNA follows: TGTGCCAGCAGCCTGTATGGGACAGGGGTAGGGGAAAAGCCCCAGCATTTT. It is translated as CASSLYGTGVGEKPQHF.

The chain has TRBV6-1 and TRBJ2-7; D unclear. This CDR3 spans 14 amino acids. Germline V lookup: CDR1 MNHNS, CDR2 SASEGT. Trimming took 0 bases from V and 0 from J, leaving 6 bases between them. The CDR3 DNA follows: TGTGCCAGCAGTGAAGCTTCAAACTCCTACGAGCAGTACTTC. Translation gives CASSEASNSYEQYF.

The chain carries TRBV20-1 and TRBJ1-1, with D possibly matching TRBD1 (5 bases). V was cut by 6 bases and J by 4 bases, with 9 bases left in between. In germline, CDR1 is DFQATT, CDR2 SNEGSKA (reference sequence). The CDR3 spans 11 residues. CDR3 protein: CSARGSTEAFF. As DNA, the CDR3 is TGCAGTGCACGGGGGAGCACTGAAGCTTTCTTT.

The chain links TRBV6-6 to TRBJ2-7; D is unresolved. V dropped 7 bases and J dropped 6 bases, with 16 bases sitting between them. Germline CDR1 is MNHNY and CDR2 is SVGAGI (reference sequence). The CDR3 totals 13 residues. The CDR3 region has the DNA TGTGCCAGCATTGCTGAGCCATACAGCGAGCAGTACTTC. This translates into CASIAEPYSEQYF.

This clone was observed once. The V and J genes are TRBV28 and TRBJ2-3; weak D call: TRBD2 (6 bases). This CDR3 region has 13 residues. Looked up from germline, CDR1 is MDHEN and CDR2 is SYDVKM. V lost 10 bases to trimming and J lost 2 bases, with 13 bases between them. The CDR3 is CATYEGLTDTQYF. Here the CDR3 DNA reads TGTGCCACCTATGAGGGACTCACAGATACGCAGTATTTT.

The chain employs TRBV2 and TRBJ2-7; a possible D gene is TRBD2 (5 bases). CDR3 length: 14 residues. CDR1 is SNHLY, CDR2 FYNNEI, per germline. Trimming removed 8 bases from V and 1 base from J, with 15 bases in between. This CDR3 is CASRDGGWSYEQYF. In DNA form, the CDR3 reads TGTGCCAGCCGCGATGGCGGGTGGTCCTACGAGCAGTACTTC. Using reference TRBV2 and TRBJ2-7 for the parts outside the CDR3, the full variable domain is EPEVTQTPSHQVTQMGQEVILRCVPISNHLYFYWYRQILGQKVEFLVSFYNNEISEKSEIFDDQFSVERPDGSNFTLKIRSTKLEDSAMYFCASRDGGWSYEQYFGPGTRLTVT.

This clone came up a few times. The chain has TRBV7-6 and TRBJ2-7, with 8 nucleotides matching TRBD2. CDR3 size: 18 residues. Losses at the gene ends were 4 bases for V and 3 bases for J; bases not matched to a gene: 17. Germline values: CDR1 SGHVS, CDR2 FNYEAQ. DNA of the CDR3: TGTGCCAGCAGCTCCCGGGGGGCGGATAGCGGGAAGTTCTACGAGCAGTACTTC. As protein: CASSSRGADSGKFYEQYF. The full variable domain, rest sourced from reference TRBV7-6 and TRBJ2-7, is GAGVSQSPRYKVTKRGQDVALRCDPISGHVSLYWYRQALGQGPEFLTYFNYEAQQDKSGLPNDRFSAERPEGSISTLTIQRTEQRDSAMYRCASSSRGADSGKFYEQYFGPGTRLTVT.

This clone has only one observation. The gene calls are TRBV5-6 and TRBJ2-7; tentatively, D is TRBD1 (5 bases). In germline, CDR1 is SGHDT, CDR2 YYEEEE. The germline V and J ends were trimmed by 2 bases and 3 bases, with 15 bases remaining between them. The CDR3 has 15 residues. CDR3 bases: TGTGCCAGCAGCTTACACCCGACAGAATACTACGAGCAGTACTTC. Translated, it gives CASSLHPTEYYEQYF.

The chain employs TRBV5-6 and TRBJ2-7; 8 bases are shared with TRBD1. The V gene's germline CDR1 is SGHDT and CDR2 YYEEEE. There are 17 residues in the CDR3. Losses at the gene ends were 0 bases for V and 2 bases for J; bases not matched to a gene: 10. In DNA form, the CDR3 reads TGTGCCAGCAGCTTGGTGGTAGTGCAGGGGGCACCCTACGAGCAGTACTTC. Residues: CASSLVVVQGAPYEQYF.

The chain couples TRBV6-5 to TRBJ1-1, with TRBD1 as a possible D gene (5 bases). Trimming cost V 6 bases and J 3 bases, with 14 bases left between them. Per germline, CDR1 MNHEY and CDR2 SVGAGI. The CDR3 loop spans 14 amino acids. CDR3 DNA sequence: TGTGCCAGCAGGGAGGGGAGAAGGGACACTGAAGCTTTCTTT. This translates into CASREGRRDTEAFF.

The J gene is TRBJ2-3, the V gene TRBV29-1; 7 positions match TRBD2. Germline V gene lookup returns CDR1 SQVTM and CDR2 ANQGSEA. This CDR3 spans 12 amino acids. The J segment lost 5 bases and the V segment lost 4 bases, leaving 3 bases of the junction unmatched. The CDR3 DNA reads as TGCAGCGTTGTCAGGGAGGGAGATACGCAGTATTTT. Its protein is CSVVREGDTQYF.

This clone showed up just once. The chain is built from TRBV5-1 and TRBJ1-1; no clear D gene. The length of the CDR3 is 12 residues. The germline V gene has CDR1 SGHRS and CDR2 YFSETQ. Trimming took off 0 bases at V and 5 bases at J, with 5 bases between the two ends. This CDR3 reads CASSLGATEAFF. The CDR3 bases are TGCGCCAGCAGCTTGGGGGCGACTGAAGCTTTCTTT.

The chain uses TRBV12-2 and TRBJ2-7; TRBD1, as called in the table, went unchecked against the DNA. TRBV12-2 has pseudogene status. This CDR3 has 13 residues. This CDR3 is CASRSPNSYEQYF. CDR3 DNA: TGTGCAAGTCGCTCCCCAAATTCCTACGAGCAGTACTTC.

The chain is built from TRBV29-1 and TRBJ2-1; 7 bases line up with TRBD2. Germline assignment: CDR1 SQVTM and CDR2 ANQGSEA. CDR3 size: 14 residues. V shed 6 bases, J shed 5 bases, and the junction held 10 bases outside the gene matches. CDR3 bases: TGCAGCGTCCGAGGGGCTAGCGGCCACAATGAGCAGTTCTTC. This gives the protein CSVRGASGHNEQFF.

This chain joins TRBV7-3 and TRBJ1-1; TRBD1 agrees at 8 bases. Trimming removed 5 bases from V and 6 bases from J; junction bases left unmatched: 5. This CDR3 has 13 amino acids. Germline V gives CDR1 SGHTA, CDR2 FQGTGA. CDR3 amino acids: CASSPGQGAEAFF. The CDR3 DNA reads TGTGCCAGCAGCCCAGGACAGGGCGCTGAAGCTTTCTTT.

The V and J genes are TRBV27 and TRBJ2-7; TRBD2 aligns across 7 bases. The germline V gene has CDR1 MNHEY and CDR2 SMNVEV (reference sequence). With V trimmed by 5 bases and J by 9 bases, 4 bases remained unmatched. The CDR3 length is 11 residues. This CDR3 reads CASSGSGGQYF. The CDR3 DNA is TGTGCCAGCAGTGGTTCGGGAGGGCAGTACTTC.